One sample yielded the 21 T cell receptor beta chains listed below, sequenced in a study of shared clonotypes between healthy human individuals. Clones were sequenced by immunoSEQ multiplex PCR, and TCRdb holds only the in-frame ones, with some missing. The repertoire holds approximately 110,000 clones, with 65% to 75% as singletons. The sequenced material came from memory CD8+ T cells sorted from blood. The subset was: CD45RO+ cells pooled with CCR7-negative TemRA cells. The receptor set was obtained from a woman aged 25 to 39 in good health.

The V gene is TRBV7-9, the J gene TRBJ1-1; a possible D gene is TRBD1 (5 bases). The CDR3 is 14 residues long. The germline V and J ends were trimmed by 3 bases and 1 base, with 9 bases remaining between them. CDR1 and CDR2 from the germline V gene are SEHNR and FQNEAQ (reference sequence). Here the CDR3 reads CASSLVRENTEAFF. The CDR3 DNA reads TGTGCCAGCAGCTTGGTCAGGGAGAACACTGAAGCTTTCTTT.

The genes are TRBV5-6 and TRBJ1-1; D remains unclear. The CDR3 totals 14 residues. CDR1 is SGHDT and CDR2 is YYEEEE in the germline V gene. V was cut by 0 bases and J by 4 bases, with 10 bases left in between. The CDR3 region is CASSLGPMGTEAFF. CDR3 in DNA: TGTGCCAGCAGCTTGGGGCCGATGGGCACTGAAGCTTTCTTT.

The chain recombines TRBV7-6 with TRBJ1-5; D possibly corresponds to TRBD1 (6 bases). This CDR3 has 15 residues. Germline CDR1 SGHVS, CDR2 FNYEAQ. The ends were cut back, 2 bases at V and 3 bases at J, with 11 bases in the middle. The CDR3 is CASSLWDNSNQPQHF. CDR3 DNA sequence: TGTGCCAGCAGCTTATGGGACAACTCCAATCAGCCCCAGCATTTT.

The chain combines TRBV9 with TRBJ1-5, with D unclear. There are 17 residues in the CDR3. The germline V gene has CDR1 SGDLS and CDR2 YYNGEE. The V end was cut by 0 bases, the J end by 3 bases, with 16 bases between. The CDR3: CASSVEVSGPDNQPQHF. CDR3 nucleotides: TGTGCCAGCAGCGTAGAAGTATCCGGGCCAGACAATCAGCCCCAGCATTTT.

The sample holds a few counts of this clone. The gene calls are TRBV6-5 and TRBJ2-2; D ambiguous. The V end lost 0 bases, the J end lost 6 bases, and 8 bases lay between the germline ends. In germline, CDR1 is MNHEY, CDR2 SVGAGI. This CDR3 has 14 residues. CDR3 nucleotides: TGTGCCAGCAGTTACTCTGGGTTAGCCGGGGAGCTGTTTTTT. Encoded protein: CASSYSGLAGELFF.

The chain employs TRBV25-1 and TRBJ1-1; 9 bases align to TRBD1. The CDR3 covers 15 residues. J was trimmed by 5 bases and V by 0 bases; bases with no gene match: 4. Germline V gives CDR1 MGHDK, CDR2 SYGVNS. The CDR3 spells CASSEYGQGTTEAFF. DNA for the CDR3: TGTGCCAGCAGTGAATATGGACAGGGGACAACTGAAGCTTTCTTT.

The chain combines TRBV2 with TRBJ1-3, with no clear D. V was pared by 7 bases and J by 0 bases, with 13 bases between. Germline V gene sequence: CDR1 SNHLY, CDR2 FYNNEI. CDR3 length equals 15 residues. The CDR3 nucleotides read TGTGCCAGCACTCTGGACTCAAACTCTGGAAACACCATATATTTT. Translation gives CASTLDSNSGNTIYF.

The V call is TRBV14, the J call TRBJ2-7; perhaps TRBD1 as D (6 bases). The V end was cut by 5 bases, the J end by 0 bases, with 14 bases between. In germline, CDR1 is SGHDN, CDR2 FVKESK. There are 15 residues in the CDR3. CDR3: CASSGRTASSYEQYF. The CDR3 DNA sequence: TGTGCCAGCAGCGGTAGGACAGCCAGCTCCTACGAGCAGTACTTC.

Worth noting for this clone: Other DNA variants within this sample encode the same CDR3. The rearrangement links TRBV10-2 to TRBJ2-7; D may be TRBD1 (6 bases). The CDR3 totals 13 residues. Germline V gene lookup returns CDR1 WSHSY and CDR2 SAAADI. Trimming cost V 0 bases and J 5 bases, with 8 bases left between them. CDR3 nucleotides: TGCGCCAGCAGTGAGTCGGACAGCCACGAGCAGTACTTC. Protein sequence: CASSESDSHEQYF.

The CDR3 DNA reads as TGTGCCAGCATCCCCCCAGGAACCCACGAGCAGTACTTC. It is translated as CASIPPGTHEQYF. The chain couples TRBV2 to TRBJ2-7; D is unresolved. Germline-derived CDR1 and CDR2 are SNHLY and FYNNEI. Trimming cost V 7 bases and J 5 bases, with 15 bases left between them. The CDR3 loop spans 13 amino acids.

This chain uses TRBV7-7 with TRBJ2-7; a possible D gene is TRBD1 (5 bases). CDR1 and CDR2 from the germline V gene are SSHAT and FNYEAQ (reference sequence). V lost 10 bases and J 5 bases, leaving 24 bases between the germline ends. The CDR3 extends over 15 amino acids. The CDR3 DNA reads TGTGCCATCAGGGCGTCGGCAGTGTCATACCACGAGCAGTACTTC. This translates into CAIRASAVSYHEQYF.

This chain uses TRBV6-4 with TRBJ2-2; 7 bases align to TRBD1. CDR1 and CDR2 from the germline V gene are MRHNA and SNTAGT. The junction had 4 bases not matched to a gene; V was cut back by 5 bases and J by 1 base. The CDR3 spans 15 residues. The DNA for the CDR3 is TGTGCCAGCAGTCCTGGGACAGAGAACACCGGGGAGCTGTTTTTT. It specifies CASSPGTENTGELFF.

Notes on this clone: Other DNA sequences within the sample encode an identical CDR3. The J gene is TRBJ1-5, the V gene TRBV7-2; D ambiguous. The CDR3 is made up of 15 amino acids. Trimming pared 1 base from V and 0 bases from J, leaving 7 bases between. CDR1 is SGHTA and CDR2 is FQGNSA in the germline V gene. As DNA, the CDR3 is TGTGCCAGCAGCTTAGATACACTTAGCAATCAGCCCCAGCATTTT. It specifies CASSLDTLSNQPQHF.

This clone was observed a handful of times. This sequence joins TRBV28 and TRBJ2-5; 13 positions match TRBD2. The J segment lost 4 bases and the V segment lost 3 bases, leaving 5 bases of the junction unmatched. This CDR3 has 16 amino acids. Germline loops: CDR1 MDHEN, CDR2 SYDVKM. CDR3 region: CASSFWTSGSSETQYF. CDR3 in DNA: TGTGCCAGCAGTTTTTGGACTAGCGGGAGTTCAGAGACCCAGTACTTC.

The chain has TRBV19 and TRBJ2-7, with a weak D call TRBD1 (6 bases). This CDR3 has 15 amino acids. The ends were cut back, 2 bases at V and 6 bases at J, with 17 bases in the middle. Per germline, CDR1 LNHDA and CDR2 SQIVND (reference sequence). The DNA of the CDR3 is TGTGCCAGTAGTATATCAGGGGAGTTCCACTCCGAGCAGTACTTC. It codes for CASSISGEFHSEQYF.

J is TRBJ2-7 and V is TRBV29-1; D is unresolved. The CDR3 extends over 15 amino acids. V was trimmed by 2 bases and J by 1 base, leaving 15 bases between them. Per the germline V gene, CDR1 is SQVTM and CDR2 is ANQGSEA. The CDR3 DNA sequence: TGCAGCGTTGAAAACAGCGACTCGCTGTCCTACGAGCAGTACTTC. This translates into CSVENSDSLSYEQYF.

V usage is TRBV25-1 and J usage is TRBJ2-2; 9 bases are shared with TRBD2. The CDR3 has 18 amino acids. Germline CDR1 reads MGHDK; CDR2 reads SYGVNS. J was trimmed by 6 bases and V by 1 base; bases with no gene match: 12. CDR3 loop: CASSESDSGSGDPGELFF. DNA of the CDR3: TGTGCCAGCAGTGAATCTGATAGCGGGAGCGGTGACCCCGGGGAGCTGTTTTTT.

Written as DNA, the CDR3 is TGTGCCAGCAGCGCACGGAGAGCGGTGGTGAATGAGCAGTTCTTC. Amino acid sequence: CASSARRAVVNEQFF. The rearrangement links TRBV6-5 to TRBJ2-1, with a possible D match to TRBD2 (5 bases). The CDR3 totals 15 residues. V lost 6 bases to trimming and J lost 7 bases, with 19 bases between them. Germline-derived CDR1 and CDR2 are MNHEY and SVGAGI.

The rearrangement links TRBV7-9 to TRBJ2-1, with D tentatively TRBD2 (6 bases). CDR1 SEHNR and CDR2 FQNEAQ come from the germline V gene (reference sequence). The CDR3 runs to 16 residues. Deletions cut 5 bases from V and 6 bases from J, with 20 bases between. Here the CDR3 DNA reads TGTGCCAGCAGCACGCGGGACCCTCGGACCGGCAATGAGCAGTTCTTC. Translating it yields CASSTRDPRTGNEQFF.

The chain couples TRBV27 to TRBJ2-1, with TRBD2 identical over 7 bases. V lost 4 bases, J lost 10 bases, and 10 bases stayed unmatched. Per germline, CDR1 MNHEY and CDR2 SMNVEV (reference sequence). This CDR3 spans 14 amino acids. The CDR3 sequence is CASSSLGGSDEQFF. The CDR3 bases are TGTGCCAGCAGTTCGTTGGGCGGGAGTGACGAGCAGTTCTTC.

As DNA, the CDR3 is TGTGCCAGCAGCTTAGCGCAGGATTATAAGCCGTCCAAAACTGAAGCTTTCTTT. Protein: CASSLAQDYKPSKTEAFF. The V gene is TRBV7-9, the J gene TRBJ1-1, with unresolved D. Germline V gene lookup returns CDR1 SEHNR and CDR2 FQNEAQ (reference sequence). This CDR3 region has 18 residues. The V gene lost 0 bases and the J gene lost 5 bases, with 22 bases spanning the gap.